The 20 T cell receptor beta chains listed next were all sequenced from one sample in a study of blood T cell repertoires in COVID-19. Some clones are missing from TCRdb's copy, which holds only in-frame ones; the method was immunoSEQ multiplex PCR. The sample yields about 41,000 clones, 88% seen once. The sample was peripheral blood. These receptors were collected from a human donor in a cohort sampled during active COVID-19.

DNA for the CDR3: TGTGCCAGCAGCACACCGGGACAGGCTTTAGCTTTCTTT. This translates into CASSTPGQALAFF. This chain uses TRBV6-5 with TRBJ1-1; 8 bases map to TRBD1. The CDR3 has 13 residues. Germline assignment: CDR1 MNHEY and CDR2 SVGAGI. The ends lost 6 bases at V and 10 bases at J; junction bases unmatched: 10.

In regard to this clone: One end of the junction fails to match germline, which may point to a read error. V is TRBV28 and J is TRBJ2-7; D is possibly TRBD1 (6 bases). This CDR3 is built from 15 residues. CDR1 is MDHEN and CDR2 is SYDVKM in the germline V gene. The CDR3 is CASSLWGTPTYEQYF. CDR3 bases: TGTGCCAGCAGTCTATGGGGGACACCTACTTACGAGCAGTACTTC.

With respect to this clone: Its ends do not fully match the called genes, so a read error is possible. The chain combines TRBV19 with TRBJ1-4, with TRBD1 matching 7 bases. The CDR3 is made up of 14 amino acids. Germline CDR1 reads LNHDA; CDR2 reads SQIVND (reference sequence). CDR3 sequence: CASRIGGPNEKLFF. In DNA, the CDR3 is TGTGCCAGTAGGATAGGGGGCCCCAATGAAAAACTGTTTTTT.

V and J are TRBV5-6 and TRBJ1-2; perhaps TRBD1 as D (6 bases). V lost 0 bases and J 6 bases, leaving 6 bases between the germline ends. This CDR3 comprises 12 residues. Germline CDR1 is SGHDT and CDR2 is YYEEEE. The CDR3 reads CASSLGGHGYTF. CDR3 sequence (DNA): TGTGCCAGCAGCTTGGGGGGGCATGGCTACACCTTC.

The V and J genes are TRBV6-4 and TRBJ1-2; D gene uncertain. Germline V CDR1 and CDR2: MRHNA, SNTAGT. The germline V and J ends were trimmed by 3 bases and 0 bases, with 11 bases remaining between them. This CDR3 is built from 15 residues. The chain's CDR3 is CASSDETDSNYGYTF. As DNA, the CDR3 is TGTGCCAGCAGTGATGAAACAGATTCTAACTATGGCTACACCTTC.

This sequence joins TRBV3-1 (or the pseudogene TRBV3-2) and TRBJ1-2; D unclear. V shed 2 bases and J shed 0 bases, with 10 bases lying between them. The CDR3 is 15 residues long. Germline CDR1 LGHDT, CDR2 YNNKEL (reference sequence). Here the CDR3 reads CASSQRYESNYGYTF. In nucleotides, the CDR3 is TGTGCCAGCAGCCAACGGTATGAGTCTAACTATGGCTACACCTTC.

The V gene is TRBV2, the J gene TRBJ1-1; unclear D gene. The germline V and J ends were trimmed by 8 bases and 5 bases, with 9 bases remaining between them. CDR1 is SNHLY and CDR2 is FYNNEI in the germline V gene. CDR3 length: 11 residues. The CDR3 coding sequence is TGTGCCAGCTACACGGGGACTGAAGCTTTCTTT. Its protein is CASYTGTEAFF.

This chain links TRBV6-6 with TRBJ1-4, with TRBD1 matching 10 bases. Looked up from germline, CDR1 is MNHNY and CDR2 is SVGAGI (reference sequence). With V trimmed by 5 bases and J by 2 bases, 5 bases remained unmatched. The CDR3 spans 16 residues. DNA for the CDR3: TGTGCCAGCAGTGGGGGACAGGGGAAGACTAATGAAAAACTGTTTTTT. This encodes CASSGGQGKTNEKLFF.

This clone showed up just a few times. CDR3: CASRPTGGGYSNQPQHF. DNA for the CDR3: TGTGCCAGCAGACCGACAGGGGGCGGGTATAGCAATCAGCCCCAGCATTTT. The V gene is TRBV28, the J gene TRBJ1-5; 10 positions agree with TRBD1. The CDR3 has 17 residues. The germline V gene encodes CDR1 MDHEN and CDR2 SYDVKM. V dropped 6 bases and J dropped 0; count of bases not matched to a gene: 8.

This clone occurred once. The rearrangement links TRBV2 to TRBJ2-1, with D possibly TRBD1 on 6 matching bases. V lost 2 bases, J lost 7 bases, and 18 bases lay in between. The CDR3 has 16 amino acids. Germline CDR1 reads SNHLY; CDR2 reads FYNNEI. The DNA for the CDR3 is TGTGCCAGCAGTGAACGCTCTGACAGGCGGACGAATGAGCAGTTCTTC. Protein: CASSERSDRRTNEQFF.

In its sample, this clone was seen a few times. The rearrangement links TRBV7-9 to TRBJ2-7; D not resolved. The CDR3 is 12 residues long. Germline assignment: CDR1 SEHNR and CDR2 FQNEAQ (reference sequence). V was pared by 5 bases and J by 0 bases, with 5 bases between. In nucleotides, the CDR3 is TGTGCCAGCAGCATTAGCTCCTACGAGCAGTACTTC. This encodes CASSISSYEQYF.

In nucleotides, the CDR3 is TGTGCCAGCAGTTTCCCCAGCGGGACTCCAGGCACAGATACGCAGTATTTT. Amino acids: CASSFPSGTPGTDTQYF. The V call is TRBV28, the J call TRBJ2-3, with 7 bases fitting TRBD2. CDR1 is MDHEN and CDR2 is SYDVKM in the germline V gene. V lost 3 bases, J lost 1 base, and 10 bases stayed unmatched. The CDR3 covers 17 residues.

V usage is TRBV28 and J usage is TRBJ2-7; tentatively, D is TRBD2 (5 bases). Germline-derived CDR1 and CDR2 are MDHEN and SYDVKM. The V end lost 3 bases, the J end lost 3 bases, and 9 bases lay between the germline ends. The CDR3 length is 13 residues. DNA of the CDR3: TGTGCCAGCAGTTTGGCGGAGGTCTACGAGCAGTACTTC. This encodes CASSLAEVYEQYF.

V is TRBV5-1 and J is TRBJ2-7; TRBD1 might be the D (6 bases). The CDR3 consists of 14 residues. V was shortened by 4 bases and J by 2 bases, with 13 bases between the two germline ends. CDR1 and CDR2 from the germline V gene are SGHRS and YFSETQ. The CDR3: CASSNDRPPYEQYF. The CDR3 nucleotides are TGCGCCAGCAGCAACGACAGGCCTCCCTACGAGCAGTACTTC.

The V and J genes are TRBV7-3 and TRBJ2-1; 10 bases line up with TRBD2. Germline V gene lookup returns CDR1 SGHTA and CDR2 FQGTGA. The CDR3 is 15 amino acids. V lost 2 bases to trimming and J lost 8 bases; unmatched junction nucleotides: 6. The CDR3 DNA reads as TGTGCCAGCAGCTTATATAGCGGGAGGAGCTATGAGCAGTTCTTC. Its translation is CASSLYSGRSYEQFF. Looking up the rest from reference TRBV7-3 and TRBJ2-1 gives the full variable domain: GAGVSQTPSNKVTEKGKYVELRCDPISGHTALYWYRQSLGQGPEFLIYFQGTGAADDSGLPNDRFFAVRPEGSVSTLKIQRTERGDSAVYLCASSLYSGRSYEQFFGPGTRLTVL.

In its sample, this clone was seen a few times. The V gene is TRBV9, the J gene TRBJ2-2; 7 nucleotides line up with TRBD1. V dropped 0 bases and J dropped 1; count of bases not matched to a gene: 3. Per germline, CDR1 SGDLS and CDR2 YYNGEE. CDR3 size: 16 residues. The CDR3 bases are TGTGCCAGCAGCGTAGTTTCAGGGGGGAACACCGGGGAGCTGTTTTTT. Encoded protein: CASSVVSGGNTGELFF.

The V and J genes are TRBV10-3 and TRBJ2-2; possibly TRBD1 for D (6 bases). The germline CDR1 and CDR2 sequences are ENHRY and SYGVKD. With 5 bases removed from V and 1 base from J, the gap between germline ends came to 8 bases. The CDR3 is 14 residues long. The CDR3 coding sequence is TGTGCCATCAGTTTGACAGGGAACACCGGGGAGCTGTTTTTT. Its protein is CAISLTGNTGELFF.

V gene TRBV7-8 combines with J gene TRBJ1-1, with TRBD1 identical over 10 bases. The CDR3 is 16 amino acids. After removal of 5 bases from V and 4 bases from J, the junction contained 10 bases not matched to a gene. Germline CDR1 and CDR2: SGHVS and FQNEAQ. The CDR3 coding sequence is TGTGCCAGCAGCCTAGGGGACAGGGGCATAGGCACTGAAGCTTTCTTT. Translating gives CASSLGDRGIGTEAFF.

The rearrangement joins TRBV27 to TRBJ2-5; perhaps TRBD2 as D (5 bases). With 0 bases removed from V and 7 bases from J, the gap between germline ends came to 15 bases. Germline assignment: CDR1 MNHEY and CDR2 SMNVEV (reference sequence). There are 15 residues in the CDR3. CDR3 nucleotides: TGTGCCAGCAGTTTATCGTTTGAGGGTTCAGGGACCCAGTACTTC. It specifies CASSLSFEGSGTQYF.

V usage is TRBV6-5 and J usage is TRBJ2-7, with a possible D match to TRBD2 (6 bases). CDR1 and CDR2 from the germline V gene are MNHEY and SVGAGI. The CDR3 extends over 16 amino acids. The germline V and J ends were trimmed by 2 bases and 6 bases, with 20 bases remaining between them. The CDR3 region is CASSYPGVRRTFEQYF. The CDR3 DNA reads as TGTGCCAGCAGTTACCCGGGAGTCAGGAGGACGTTCGAGCAGTACTTC.